This entry lists 30 T cell receptor beta chains sequenced from one sample in a study of blood T cell repertoires in COVID-19. The assay was immunoSEQ multiplex PCR, and TCRdb's table has in-frame clones only and misses some. The table has 450,000 or so clones, roughly 90% seen once. What was sequenced was peripheral blood. The receptors shown here come from a man younger than 30 with COVID-19, enrolled during active disease.

The chain uses TRBV19 and TRBJ2-3; TRBD2 matches at 8 bases. The CDR3 totals 16 residues. Germline V gene sequence: CDR1 LNHDA, CDR2 SQIVND (reference sequence). The V segment lost 1 base and the J segment 5 bases; nucleotides outside the gene matches: 8. CDR3 DNA sequence: TGTGCCAGTAGTATAGGGGGTAGCGGGGCGGGAGATACGCAGTATTTT. It is translated as CASSIGGSGAGDTQYF.

The V and J genes are TRBV9 and TRBJ1-6, with TRBD1 matching 8 bases. The germline gives CDR1 SGDLS, CDR2 YYNGEE. The trim removed 0 bases at V and 10 bases at J, leaving 3 bases unmatched. CDR3 length equals 14 residues. CDR3 region: CASSVAGGGSPLHF. CDR3 nucleotides: TGTGCCAGCAGCGTAGCAGGGGGCGGCTCACCCCTCCACTTT.

CDR3 sequence (DNA): TGTGCCAGCAGCTTAGGGCTAGCGGGAGTTTTAGATACGCAGTATTTT. Translated, it gives CASSLGLAGVLDTQYF. The V gene is TRBV7-3, the J gene TRBJ2-3; 10 bases match TRBD2. Germline-derived CDR1 and CDR2 are SGHTA and FQGTGA. Unmatched junction bases numbered 7, after V lost 2 bases and J lost 5 bases. CDR3 length: 16 residues.

The chain recombines TRBV9 with TRBJ1-2, with TRBD1 as a possible D gene (6 bases). V lost 0 bases and J lost 2, with 11 bases in between. The germline V gene has CDR1 SGDLS and CDR2 YYNGEE. CDR3 length: 15 amino acids. The DNA for the CDR3 is TGTGCCAGCAGCGTAGCAGGGGTCGGCAACTATGGCTACACCTTC. Encoded protein: CASSVAGVGNYGYTF. Full variable domain (outside the CDR3, taken from reference TRBV9 and TRBJ1-2): DSGVTQTPKHLITATGQRVTLRCSPRSGDLSVYWYQQSLDQGLQFLIQYYNGEERAKGNILERFSAQQFPDLHSELNLSSLELGDSALYFCASSVAGVGNYGYTFGSGTRLTVV.

The chain links TRBV12-3 or TRBV12-4 to TRBJ2-7; 7 nucleotides line up with TRBD1. The CDR3 covers 13 residues. V shed 6 bases and J 5 bases; nucleotides not matched to a gene: 7. CDR3: CASSTSDRDEQYF. The CDR3 region has the DNA TGTGCCAGCAGCACATCCGACAGGGACGAGCAGTACTTC.

The J gene is TRBJ2-2, the V gene TRBV11-2; D is unresolved. The germline V gene has CDR1 SGHAT and CDR2 FQNNGV. The V end was cut by 1 base, the J end by 1 base, with 4 bases between. This CDR3 contains 14 residues. The CDR3 nucleotides are TGTGCCAGCAGCTTAGGGCAGAACACCGGGGAGCTGTTTTTT. It encodes CASSLGQNTGELFF.

DNA of the CDR3: TGTGCCAGCAGTGTCGGGACCGGGGGAGGGTCACCCTCACCCCTCCACTTT. Amino acid sequence: CASSVGTGGGSPSPLHF. The rearrangement uses TRBV6-1 and TRBJ1-6, with D maybe TRBD1 (5 bases). In germline, CDR1 is MNHNS, CDR2 SASEGT. The ends were cut back, 4 bases at V and 10 bases at J, with 23 bases in the middle. The CDR3 has 17 amino acids.

The J gene is TRBJ2-2, the V gene TRBV5-8; 8 bases align to TRBD1. Germline lookup yields CDR1 SGHTS and CDR2 YDEGEE. With 2 bases clipped from V and 4 bases from J, the junction kept 7 bases outside the gene matches. This CDR3 is 16 amino acids long. CDR3 sequence reads: CASSFQGARGTGELFF. In DNA, the CDR3 is TGTGCCAGCAGCTTTCAGGGGGCGCGAGGCACCGGGGAGCTGTTTTTT. The variable domain in full, completed from reference TRBV5-8 and TRBJ2-2, reads EAGVTQSPTHLIKTRGQQATLRCSPISGHTSVYWYQQALGLGLQFLLWYDEGEERNRGNFPPRFSGRQFPNYSSELNVNALELEDSALYLCASSFQGARGTGELFFGEGSRLTVL.

The chain has TRBV11-3 and TRBJ2-1; 8 bases match TRBD1. V gave up 3 bases and J gave up 9 bases; unmatched junction bases: 10. The CDR3 has 15 amino acids. Looked up from germline, CDR1 is SGHNT and CDR2 is YENEEA. In nucleotides, the CDR3 is TGTGCCAGCAGCTTTTTTCTGACAGGGGATGGTGAGCAGTTCTTC. It is translated as CASSFFLTGDGEQFF.

This chain links TRBV19 with TRBJ1-1; 7 positions match TRBD1. The junction had 6 bases not matched to a gene; V was cut back by 6 bases and J by 2 bases. This CDR3 has 14 residues. Germline V CDR1 and CDR2: LNHDA, SQIVND (reference sequence). The CDR3 region is CASRGDRANTEAFF. The CDR3, as DNA: TGTGCCAGTAGGGGGGACAGAGCCAACACTGAAGCTTTCTTT. The full variable domain, completed using reference TRBV19 and TRBJ1-1, is DGGITQSPKYLFRKEGQNVTLSCEQNLNHDAMYWYRQDPGQGLRLIYYSQIVNDFQKGDIAEGYSVSREKKESFPLTVTSAQKNPTAFYLCASRGDRANTEAFFGQGTRLTVV.

V gene TRBV2 combines with J gene TRBJ2-4; weak D call: TRBD1 (5 bases). CDR1 is SNHLY, CDR2 FYNNEI, per germline. Trimming removed 0 bases from V and 0 bases from J, with 9 bases in between. The CDR3 length is 16 residues. The CDR3 DNA reads TGTGCCAGCAGTGAAGCTTCAGGGCTAGCCAAAAACATTCAGTACTTC. Translated: CASSEASGLAKNIQYF.

This clone came up once. The chain joins TRBV10-1 to TRBJ2-1; TRBD2 matches 13 bases. Germline values: CDR1 WNHNN, CDR2 SYGVQD (reference sequence). With 8 bases clipped from V and 9 bases from J, the junction kept 10 bases outside the gene matches. This CDR3 contains 15 residues. Here the CDR3 reads CASSSPGLAGSEQFF. CDR3 DNA: TGCGCCAGCTCAAGCCCGGGACTAGCGGGAAGTGAGCAGTTCTTC.

This chain joins TRBV6-5 and TRBJ2-3, with D tentatively TRBD1 (5 bases). This CDR3 has 11 residues. V was cut by 8 bases and J by 3 bases, with 6 bases left in between. Germline V CDR1 and CDR2: MNHEY, SVGAGI. CDR3 loop: CASGATDTQYF. In DNA form, the CDR3 reads TGTGCCAGCGGGGCTACAGATACGCAGTATTTT.

The chain is built from TRBV6-1 and TRBJ2-7; 9 nucleotides agree with TRBD2. The germline gives CDR1 MNHNS, CDR2 SASEGT. The CDR3 consists of 14 residues. Trimming at V came to 2 bases and at J to 6 bases, leaving 5 bases not matched to a gene. The CDR3 bases are TGTGCCAGCAGTGAAAACTCAGCGGGAGGCGAGCAGTACTTC. Its translation: CASSENSAGGEQYF.

For the CDR3, the DNA is TGTGCCAGTAGTATAGGGACAGGGTCGAACACTGAAGCTTTCTTT. This encodes CASSIGTGSNTEAFF. This rearrangement joins TRBV19 to TRBJ1-1; 8 nucleotides line up with TRBD1. The CDR3 length is 15 residues. J lost 1 base, V lost 1 base, and 2 bases had no gene match. Germline V gene lookup returns CDR1 LNHDA and CDR2 SQIVND (reference sequence).

In its sample, this clone was seen once. The gene calls are TRBV5-1 and TRBJ2-3; D not resolved. Germline V gene lookup returns CDR1 SGHRS and CDR2 YFSETQ. CDR3 length equals 13 residues. Trimming stripped 0 bases from V and 6 bases from J, with 8 bases between. The CDR3 region has the DNA TGCGCCAGCAGCTTGGCCGATCGGGATACGCAGTATTTT. Its protein product is CASSLADRDTQYF.

This rearrangement joins TRBV6-5 to TRBJ2-2; a possible D gene is TRBD2 (5 bases). Looked up from germline, CDR1 is MNHEY and CDR2 is SVGAGI. The CDR3 is made up of 13 amino acids. Trimming removed 6 bases at V and 3 bases at J, with 8 bases between. CDR3 nucleotides: TGTGCCAGCAGAAAACTAGACACCGGGGAGCTGTTTTTT. It specifies CASRKLDTGELFF.

The chain couples TRBV6-5 to TRBJ1-2; TRBD1 is a possible D gene (5 bases). V lost 4 bases, J lost 8 bases, and 17 bases lay in between. There are 14 residues in the CDR3. Germline CDR1 and CDR2: MNHEY and SVGAGI. The chain's CDR3 is CASSFTGGERGYTF. CDR3 in DNA: TGTGCCAGCAGTTTCACCGGGGGAGAACGCGGCTACACCTTC.

CDR3 coding DNA: TGTGCCAGCAGCGCCTACCGCACAGATACGCAGTATTTT. This translates into CASSAYRTDTQYF. The chain carries TRBV7-3 and TRBJ2-3; D is ambiguous. The V gene lost 5 bases and the J gene lost 1 base, with 7 bases spanning the gap. This CDR3 spans 13 amino acids. Germline CDR1 reads SGHTA; CDR2 reads FQGTGA.

The rearrangement joins TRBV7-9 to TRBJ1-2, with 9 nucleotides matching TRBD1. This CDR3 is built from 13 residues. V lost 6 bases, J lost 5 bases, and 4 bases stayed unmatched. Germline CDR1 and CDR2: SEHNR and FQNEAQ (reference sequence). This CDR3 reads CASSPGQGYGYTF. The CDR3 nucleotides are TGTGCCAGCAGTCCGGGACAGGGTTATGGCTACACCTTC.

The rearrangement uses TRBV12-5 and TRBJ2-7, with TRBD1 matching 7 bases. J lost 2 bases, V lost 8 bases, and 3 bases had no gene match. Germline CDR1 reads LGHNT; CDR2 reads FRNRAP. The CDR3 has 12 residues. The CDR3 DNA sequence: TGTGCTAGTAGACAGGGCGCCTACGAGCAGTACTTC. Translated, it gives CASRQGAYEQYF.

V usage is TRBV6-1 and J usage is TRBJ2-7; 7 nucleotides align to TRBD2. The CDR3 covers 14 residues. CDR1 and CDR2 (germline): MNHNS, SASEGT. The V gene end was trimmed by 0 bases and the J gene end by 2 bases; junction bases not matched to a gene: 1. The DNA for the CDR3 is TGTGCCAGCAGTGAAGCGCTAGCGGCCTACGAGCAGTACTTC. This codes for CASSEALAAYEQYF.

The genes are TRBV5-5 and TRBJ2-5; 8 bases are shared with TRBD1. Trimming took 5 bases from V and 4 from J; bases not matched to a gene: 13. Germline assignment: CDR1 SGHKS and CDR2 YYEKEE (reference sequence). The CDR3 contains 16 residues. As DNA, the CDR3 is TGTGCCAGCAGACCCTACGGACAGGGTGGAGGAGAGACCCAGTACTTC. This sequence encodes CASRPYGQGGGETQYF.

The chain couples TRBV7-8 to TRBJ2-7; tentative D call: TRBD1 (6 bases). Germline assignment: CDR1 SGHVS and CDR2 FQNEAQ. V was cut by 5 bases and J by 2 bases, with 13 bases left in between. This CDR3 region has 14 residues. For the CDR3, the DNA is TGTGCCAGCAGCCCGTTCGGGACACCCTACGAGCAGTACTTC. Protein sequence: CASSPFGTPYEQYF.

The V call is TRBV21-1, the J call TRBJ2-1; the table's D call of TRBD2 was not tested on the DNA. TRBV21-1 is a documented pseudogene. This CDR3 has 18 amino acids. CDR3 nucleotide sequence: TGTGCCAGCAGCAAAGGACTAGCGGGAAGGGATTCCTACAATGAGCAGTTCTTC. This encodes CASSKGLAGRDSYNEQFF.

This clone turned up a few times. The V call is TRBV12-3 or TRBV12-4, the J call TRBJ1-2, with 8 bases that match TRBD1. After removal of 6 bases from V and 4 bases from J, the junction contained 4 bases not matched to a gene. This CDR3 is 13 amino acids long. CDR3 sequence (DNA): TGTGCCAGCAGCCCGGGACAGGTCTATGGCTACACCTTC. This translates into CASSPGQVYGYTF.

The chain has TRBV12-3 or TRBV12-4 and TRBJ2-7; tentatively, D is TRBD2 (5 bases). Trimming left V 1 base short and J 8 bases short, with 6 bases between. The CDR3 runs 11 residues. The CDR3 region has the DNA TGTGCCAGCAGTTTAGGGGAGAAGCAGTACTTC. Amino acid sequence: CASSLGEKQYF.

V and J are TRBV18 and TRBJ2-1; the D gene is possibly TRBD2 (6 bases). In germline, CDR1 is KGHSH, CDR2 LQKENI. V was cut by 0 bases and J by 0 bases, with 12 bases left in between. The CDR3 runs 17 residues. The CDR3, as DNA: TGTGCCAGCTCACCACCGAGACACGGGAGCTCCTACAATGAGCAGTTCTTC. As protein: CASSPPRHGSSYNEQFF.

Points on this clone: The identical CDR3 is also encoded by other nucleotide sequences in the sample. The chain joins TRBV2 to TRBJ2-3, with D unclear. Germline loops: CDR1 SNHLY, CDR2 FYNNEI. The CDR3 has 11 amino acids. V dropped 6 bases and J dropped 4 bases, with 5 bases sitting between them. As DNA, the CDR3 is TGTGCCAGCAGCCCCTCAGATACGCAGTATTTT. It codes for CASSPSDTQYF.

This chain links TRBV29-1 with TRBJ2-5; TRBD2 agrees at 9 bases. The V segment lost 1 base and the J segment 5 bases; nucleotides outside the gene matches: 8. CDR1 is SQVTM and CDR2 is ANQGSEA in the germline V gene. This CDR3 has 15 residues. The CDR3 bases are TGCAGCGTTGAAGGGCGGGAGGGTCTGTTGGAGACCCAGTACTTC. It yields the protein CSVEGREGLLETQYF.